This T cell receptor (beta chain) was recovered during a study of blood T cell repertoires in COVID-19. In the study overall: PBMCs, B-cell-depleted T cells, or T cells were the source of the cDNA or gDNA that made up the material.

Authors' processing steps: Amplification of reference gene primers was used by the study to estimate nucleated cell counts. TCRdb's copy holds only in-frame clones and misses some; the assay was immunoSEQ multiplex PCR. V and J calls and clone size are given by that table; D and trimming were obtained from the DNA. The sample includes some 230,000 clones, approximately 80% of them seen just once. This clone is a singleton in its sample. This CDR3 has 15 residues. The germline V gene has CDR1 SNHLY and CDR2 FYNNEI. V was clipped by 5 bases and J by 5 bases; unmatched bases: 5. This chain joins TRBV2 and TRBJ1-5; 11 bases align to TRBD1. This receptor was obtained from a woman aged 40 to 49 with acute COVID-19. Sequencing was carried out using PBMCs or T cells enriched from blood (not recorded which). The CDR3 region is CASSPDRGRDQPQHF. The CDR3 DNA follows: TGTGCCAGCAGTCCGGACAGGGGGCGGGATCAGCCCCAGCATTTT. Complete variable domain (other parts from reference TRBV2 and TRBJ1-5): EPEVTQTPSHQVTQMGQEVILRCVPISNHLYFYWYRQILGQKVEFLVSFYNNEISEKSEIFDDQFSVERPDGSNFTLKIRSTKLEDSAMYFCASSPDRGRDQPQHFGDGTRLSIL.